Listed here are 11 T cell receptor beta chains from one sample, sequenced in a study of cytomegalovirus exposure and HLA in healthy donors. 13 Jbeta primers and 60 Vbeta primers were used for the PCR. TCRdb's table, derived via immunoSEQ multiplex PCR, lists solely in-frame clones and lacks some. The data contain around 140,000 clones, about 84% of them singletons. The specimen was PBMCs. Receptor source: a man aged 45-65 years in good health and CMV-seronegative.

The V and J genes are TRBV6-5 and TRBJ1-2; TRBD1 agrees at 8 bases. Germline values: CDR1 MNHEY, CDR2 SVGAGI. V was clipped by 6 bases and J by 3 bases; unmatched bases: 3. This CDR3 contains 13 residues. CDR3 residues: CASRADRDYGYTF. CDR3 DNA sequence: TGTGCCAGCAGGGCGGACAGGGACTATGGCTACACCTTC.

This clone was counted only a few times. The V gene is TRBV5-1, the J gene TRBJ1-1; D is uncertain. Deletions cut 5 bases from V and 5 bases from J, with 10 bases between. This CDR3 region has 12 residues. Germline CDR1 SGHRS, CDR2 YFSETQ. CDR3 DNA sequence: TGCGCCAGCAGTATCCGGGGTACTGAAGCTTTCTTT. It codes for CASSIRGTEAFF.

The rearrangement joins TRBV18 to TRBJ2-7, with a possible D match to TRBD1 (5 bases). Per germline, CDR1 KGHSH and CDR2 LQKENI. There are 16 residues in the CDR3. V was clipped by 4 bases and J by 0 bases, with 16 bases between them. CDR3 loop: CASSLRAGWDSYEQYF. In nucleotides, the CDR3 is TGTGCCAGCTCACTCCGGGCAGGGTGGGACTCCTACGAGCAGTACTTC.

The CDR3 region has the DNA TGTGCCAGCAGCCCCCGGACAACTTACGAGCAGTACTTC. This gives the protein CASSPRTTYEQYF. The rearrangement joins TRBV7-9 to TRBJ2-7; TRBD1 is a possible D gene (5 bases). The CDR3 sequence is 13 residues long. V was trimmed by 5 bases and J by 4 bases, leaving 12 bases between them. In germline, CDR1 is SEHNR, CDR2 FQNEAQ (reference sequence).

This clone has a single count. The genes are TRBV4-2 and TRBJ2-7; 7 bases are shared with TRBD1. Germline-derived CDR1 and CDR2 are LGHNA and YNFKEQ. With 3 bases clipped from V and 4 bases from J, the junction kept 9 bases outside the gene matches. There are 15 residues in the CDR3. The CDR3: CASSHPGQTTYEQYF. In DNA form, the CDR3 reads TGTGCCAGCAGCCATCCGGGACAGACAACGTACGAGCAGTACTTC.

The chain has TRBV9 and TRBJ2-3; D perhaps matches TRBD1 (5 bases). The CDR3 is 13 amino acids. V was trimmed by 4 bases and J by 1 base, leaving 7 bases between them. Germline-derived CDR1 and CDR2 are SGDLS and YYNGEE. Here the CDR3 DNA reads TGTGCCAGCAGCAGGGGTGGCACAGATACGCAGTATTTT. Translating it yields CASSRGGTDTQYF.

The chain joins TRBV19 to TRBJ2-2, with D tentatively TRBD1 (6 bases). The CDR3 length is 18 residues. The V end lost 6 bases, the J end lost 6 bases, and 26 bases lay between the germline ends. Germline values: CDR1 LNHDA, CDR2 SQIVND (reference sequence). Here the CDR3 reads CASSLQGSFWPEAGELFF. CDR3 sequence (DNA): TGTGCCAGTAGCCTACAGGGATCCTTTTGGCCGGAGGCCGGGGAGCTGTTTTTT.

The J gene is TRBJ2-3, the V gene TRBV7-6; possible D gene TRBD2, 6 bases. Trimming stripped 6 bases from V and 1 base from J, with 17 bases between. The CDR3 runs to 16 residues. Germline V lookup: CDR1 SGHVS, CDR2 FNYEAQ. CDR3 sequence: CASRSGVGTRTDTQYF. Here the CDR3 DNA reads TGTGCCAGCAGATCGGGGGTGGGGACCCGCACAGATACGCAGTATTTT.

This clone was seen a few times. The chain employs TRBV5-4 and TRBJ2-2; TRBD1 might be the D (5 bases). CDR3 length equals 16 residues. In germline, CDR1 is SGHNT, CDR2 YYREEE (reference sequence). Between the trimmed V and J ends, which lost 3 bases and 8 bases, there was a span of 20 bases. Here the CDR3 reads CASSSHHLKTAGELFF. Written as DNA, the CDR3 is TGTGCCAGCAGCTCCCACCACTTAAAGACAGCTGGGGAGCTGTTTTTT.

Only one count was recorded for this clone. The rearrangement links TRBV18 to TRBJ1-3; TRBD1 agrees at 10 bases. From germline, CDR1 is KGHSH and CDR2 LQKENI. Unmatched junction bases numbered 13, after V lost 4 bases and J lost 7 bases. The CDR3 covers 17 residues. The chain's CDR3 is CASSLTGQGIFSNTIYF. The CDR3 bases are TGTGCCAGCTCACTCACGGGACAGGGGATTTTCAGTAACACCATATATTTT.

J is TRBJ2-6 and V is TRBV27; 7 positions match TRBD1. The CDR3 consists of 17 residues. The V gene end was trimmed by 4 bases and the J gene end by 1 base; junction bases not matched to a gene: 7. The germline gives CDR1 MNHEY, CDR2 SMNVEV (reference sequence). The CDR3 here is CASSSGTAESGANVLTF. The CDR3 nucleotides read TGTGCCAGCAGTTCAGGGACAGCCGAATCTGGGGCCAACGTCCTGACTTTC. The whole variable domain, filled in from reference TRBV27 and TRBJ2-6, reads EAQVTQNPRYLITVTGKKLTVTCSQNMNHEYMSWYRQDPGLGLRQIYYSMNVEVTDKGDVPEGYKVSRKEKRNFPLILESPSPNQTSLYFCASSSGTAESGANVLTFGAGSRLTVL.